This T cell receptor (beta chain) derives from a study of control samples from healthy donors and cancer patients (dated by TCRdb to the early 2020s). Receptor libraries were prepared by the immunoSEQ multiplex PCR assay. This immuneACCESS table, as held by TCRdb, lists in-frame sequences with V and J called but not all clones. Of the missing ones, under half trace to an unresolved V gene in checked studies; the others have no known cause. The sample table shows roughly 120,000 clones, and 93% are seen once. In total, the top ten clones hold roughly 2.5% of the sample. Notes on this clone: Its specific antigen is unknown. No base-level quality is on record; no much larger clone is a single base apart.

Germline trimming amounts to 6 bases on V and 4 bases on J, with 4 as the count of junction bases outside the gene matches. Including cysteine and phenylalanine, the CDR3 has 13 amino acids. Kept here is only the CDR3 DNA, which spans 39 bases and is read in frame from base 1. The germline V gene (reference sequence) gives CDR1 as MNHNY and CDR2 as SVGAGI. The sample taken for sequencing was blood. The clonotype comes from a man aged 25-45 years in good health. This receptor chain uses TRBV6-6 and TRBJ1-1, and 8 junction bases match TRBD1. The DNA sequence follows: TGTGCCAGCAGGACAGGGGCGGGCACTGAAGCTTTCTTT. The encoded protein is CASRTGAGTEAFF.